The present TCR beta chain was sequenced within a study of PD-1 blockade in classical Hodgkin lymphoma. Across the whole study: Nivolumab was given intravenously to patients at 3 mg/kg every 2 weeks.

The CDR3 totals 17 residues. Trimming removed 0 bases from V and 2 bases from J; junction bases left unmatched: 7. Germline V gene sequence: CDR1 MGHRA, CDR2 YSYEKL. Note on this clone: Its antigen is as yet unknown.

TCRdb keeps only in-frame clones here, not all; method: immunoSEQ multiplex PCR. The sample has about 94,000 clones, 80% to 90% seen once; the top ten hold approximately 11%. Findings of the study overall: Newly diagnosed patients reportedly trailed healthy donors in baseline TCR diversity. The authors excluded patients who started nivolumab under 1 year after ASCT. While CD8+ TCR diversity did not rise significantly by C4D1, CD4+ TCR diversity did.

Relapse was seen in all patients after autologous stem cell transplantation, and brentuximab vedotin exposure was variable. The sample was peripheral blood mononuclear cells (PBMCs), taken before the second cycle of nivolumab. This clonotype originated in a human donor with classical Hodgkin lymphoma. This chain joins TRBV4-1 and TRBJ1-5, with 7 bases fitting TRBD1. The CDR3 sequence is CASSQELGGWGNQPQHF. CDR3 bases: TGCGCCAGCAGCCAAGAACTAGGGGGCTGGGGCAATCAGCCCCAGCATTTT.